These 22 T cell receptor beta chains came from one sample sequenced in a study of blood T cells in healthy people across ages. Sample-barcoded 5' priming and a J-beta primer mix drove a second PCR of about 6 to 12 cycles. TCRdb independently ran MiXCR on the 5' RACE reads; one entry per CDR3 protein. The data hold around 800,000 distinct CDR3 sequences, with around 25% observed a single time. This sample was also put to use in a study of T cells of mothers and their children.

The sequenced sample consisted of blood. The receptors here all came from a boy younger than 18 in good health.

This chain joins TRBV2 and TRBJ2-1; 10 bases agree with TRBD1. Unmatched junction bases numbered 7, after V lost 7 bases and J lost 7 bases. The CDR3 is made up of 14 amino acids. CDR1 is SNHLY and CDR2 is FYNNEI in the germline V gene. In nucleotides, the CDR3 is TGTGCCAGCAATCCGGGACAGGGGACGAATGAGCAGTTCTTC. Translated: CASNPGQGTNEQFF.

This clonotype has more than one count but fewer than ten. V and J are TRBV5-1 and TRBJ1-5; D ambiguous. Trimming pared 1 base from V and 0 bases from J, leaving 5 bases between. Germline loops: CDR1 SGHRS, CDR2 YFSETQ. The CDR3 covers 14 residues. The CDR3 DNA follows: TGCGCCAGCAGCTTGACGGGTAGCAATCAGCCCCAGCATTTT. Translating gives CASSLTGSNQPQHF.

This clonotype was detected only a few times. V is TRBV9 and J is TRBJ1-6, with D hard to call. The CDR3 spans 16 residues. Germline CDR1 SGDLS, CDR2 YYNGEE. Trimming took off 0 bases at V and 3 bases at J, with 10 bases between the two ends. DNA of the CDR3: TGTGCCAGCAGCGTAGCGTCGAAGATCTATAATTCACCCCTCCACTTT. Encoded protein: CASSVASKIYNSPLHF. Using reference TRBV9 and TRBJ1-6 for the parts outside the CDR3, the full variable domain is DSGVTQTPKHLITATGQRVTLRCSPRSGDLSVYWYQQSLDQGLQFLIQYYNGEERAKGNILERFSAQQFPDLHSELNLSSLELGDSALYFCASSVASKIYNSPLHFGNGTRLTVT.

The table lists this clonotype with a few counts. The chain recombines TRBV27 with TRBJ2-7; D is unclear. The germline V gene has CDR1 MNHEY and CDR2 SMNVEV (reference sequence). The ends were cut back, 1 base at V and 2 bases at J, with 12 bases in the middle. The CDR3 totals 15 residues. As DNA, the CDR3 is TGTGCCAGCAGTTTATTCCCGGCCATGACCTACGAGCAGTACTTC. Translation: CASSLFPAMTYEQYF.

This clonotype was counted between two and nine times. This sequence joins TRBV25-1 and TRBJ2-1; TRBD2 agrees at 8 bases. CDR1 is MGHDK and CDR2 is SYGVNS in the germline V gene. This CDR3 contains 16 residues. Losses at the gene ends were 0 bases for V and 6 bases for J; bases not matched to a gene: 7. This chain's CDR3 is CASSEYSGAGGNEQFF. DNA of the CDR3: TGTGCCAGCAGTGAATATAGCGGGGCTGGGGGCAATGAGCAGTTCTTC. The full variable domain, completed using reference TRBV25-1 and TRBJ2-1, is EADIYQTPRYLVIGTGKKITLECSQTMGHDKMYWYQQDPGMELHLIHYSYGVNSTEKGDLSSESTVSRIRTEHFPLTLESARPSHTSQYLCASSEYSGAGGNEQFFGPGTRLTVL.

This clonotype was seen a single time. V usage is TRBV20-1 and J usage is TRBJ2-7, with 8 bases fitting TRBD2. Germline assignment: CDR1 DFQATT and CDR2 SNEGSKA (reference sequence). J lost 3 bases, V lost 6 bases, and 13 bases had no gene match. The CDR3 is 15 amino acids. CDR3: CSARTSRGWGYEQYF. Written as DNA, the CDR3 is TGCAGTGCCCGGACTAGCCGAGGATGGGGCTACGAGCAGTACTTC.

This clonotype was observed a few times. V usage is TRBV5-1 and J usage is TRBJ2-7, with D possibly matching TRBD2 (5 bases). Trimming removed 1 base from V and 2 bases from J, with 7 bases in between. The CDR3 totals 13 residues. CDR1 and CDR2 (germline): SGHRS, YFSETQ. The CDR3 spells CASSLTRTYEQYF. DNA for the CDR3: TGCGCCAGCAGCTTGACTAGGACCTACGAGCAGTACTTC. Using reference TRBV5-1 and TRBJ2-7 for the parts outside the CDR3, the full variable domain is KAGVTQTPRYLIKTRGQQVTLSCSPISGHRSVSWYQQTPGQGLQFLFEYFSETQRNKGNFPGRFSGRQFSNSRSEMNVSTLELGDSALYLCASSLTRTYEQYFGPGTRLTVT.

The chain couples TRBV9 to TRBJ2-3; either TRBD1 or TRBD2 may supply D (5 bases each). The CDR3 has 16 amino acids. Per germline, CDR1 SGDLS and CDR2 YYNGEE. V was trimmed by 0 bases and J by 3 bases, leaving 14 bases between them. The CDR3 protein is CASSVGSPGATDTQYF. DNA of the CDR3: TGTGCCAGCAGCGTAGGAAGCCCCGGGGCGACAGATACGCAGTATTTT.

The CDR3, as DNA: TGCGCCAGCAGCCAGGTATTAGCGGCCTCCTACAATGAGCAGTTCTTC. Encoded protein: CASSQVLAASYNEQFF. The rearrangement links TRBV4-1 to TRBJ2-1, with D tentatively TRBD2 (6 bases). This CDR3 is 16 amino acids long. In germline, CDR1 is MGHRA, CDR2 YSYEKL. Trimming removed 3 bases from V and 0 bases from J, with 12 bases in between.

This clonotype turned up a few times. The junction departs from the called germline gene at one end, perhaps through a read error. J is TRBJ2-1 and V is TRBV9; TRBD2 matches at 7 bases. CDR3 length: 15 residues. Germline values: CDR1 SGDLS, CDR2 YYNGEE. The CDR3 region is CAGSQALAAYNEQFF. CDR3 DNA: TGTGCCGGCAGCCAGGCCCTAGCGGCCTACAATGAGCAGTTCTTC.

The rearrangement links TRBV5-5 to TRBJ2-3, with D possibly TRBD1 on 6 matching bases. Trimming cost V 5 bases and J 2 bases, with 18 bases left between them. In germline, CDR1 is SGHKS, CDR2 YYEKEE (reference sequence). CDR3 length equals 16 residues. This CDR3 is CASRANRDLFTDTQYF. DNA of the CDR3: TGTGCCAGCAGGGCTAACAGGGACCTCTTCACAGATACGCAGTATTTT.

This clonotype was counted between two and nine times. The chain has TRBV6-5 and TRBJ2-7, with D perhaps assigned TRBD1 or TRBD2 (6 bases each). The CDR3 has 15 residues. Trimming took 4 bases from V and 2 from J, leaving 15 bases between them. Per germline, CDR1 MNHEY and CDR2 SVGAGI. CDR3 residues: CASSFQGRQAYEQYF. CDR3 DNA: TGTGCCAGCAGTTTTCAGGGGAGGCAGGCCTACGAGCAGTACTTC.

At least ten counts were recorded for this clonotype. This chain links TRBV7-9 with TRBJ1-6; D gene unclear. Germline V gene lookup returns CDR1 SEHNR and CDR2 FQNEAQ (reference sequence). Trimming removed 4 bases from V and 10 bases from J, with 8 bases in between. The CDR3 is 12 amino acids. DNA of the CDR3: TGTGCCAGCAGCTCGGGAGGATCACCCCTCCACTTT. Amino acids: CASSSGGSPLHF.

J is TRBJ1-4 and V is TRBV10-3, with unresolved D. Trimming took 10 bases from V and 2 from J, leaving 14 bases between them. There are 14 residues in the CDR3. The germline gives CDR1 ENHRY, CDR2 SYGVKD. CDR3 region: CASTPEATNEKLFF. The DNA for the CDR3 is TGTGCCAGTACCCCAGAGGCCACTAATGAAAAACTGTTTTTT.

The rearrangement joins TRBV28 to TRBJ1-6, with D perhaps TRBD1 (5 bases). This CDR3 contains 14 residues. The germline gives CDR1 MDHEN, CDR2 SYDVKM. Trimming cost V 3 bases and J 9 bases, with 12 bases left between them. The CDR3 loop is CASSFGTQTSPLHF. The DNA for the CDR3 is TGTGCCAGCAGTTTCGGGACCCAAACTTCACCCCTCCACTTT. Based on the CDR3 plus reference TRBV28 and TRBJ1-6, the full variable domain is DVKVTQSSRYLVKRTGEKVFLECVQDMDHENMFWYRQDPGLGLRLIYFSYDVKMKEKGDIPEGYSVSREKKERFSLILESASTNQTSMYLCASSFGTQTSPLHFGNGTRLTVT.

The V call is TRBV11-2, the J call TRBJ2-7, with D perhaps matching TRBD2 (5 bases). The CDR3 covers 14 residues. Germline assignment: CDR1 SGHAT and CDR2 FQNNGV. V shed 4 bases and J shed 3 bases, with 13 bases lying between them. CDR3 region: CASSSEAGSYEQYF. CDR3 nucleotides: TGTGCCAGCAGCTCAGAGGCTGGGAGCTACGAGCAGTACTTC.

This chain connects TRBV12-3 or TRBV12-4 to TRBJ2-5; a weak D match, TRBD2 (5 bases). With 8 bases removed from V and 2 bases from J, the gap between germline ends came to 9 bases. CDR3 size: 12 residues. The CDR3 reads CASLGVQETQYF. CDR3 bases: TGTGCCAGCCTCGGGGTTCAAGAGACCCAGTACTTC.

This clonotype was recorded once. The genes are TRBV4-3 and TRBJ1-6; D is ambiguous. V was pared by 3 bases and J by 4 bases, with 16 bases between. Germline V gives CDR1 LGHNA, CDR2 YSLEER. The CDR3 runs 17 residues. The CDR3 loop reads CASSHDVEHPYNSPLHF. The CDR3, as DNA: TGCGCCAGCAGCCACGACGTGGAGCACCCTTATAATTCACCCCTCCACTTT.

The sample holds a few counts of this clonotype. The CDR3 nucleotides read TGTGCCAGCAGCTTAAAGGACCCTGAAGCTTTCTTT. It specifies CASSLKDPEAFF. V gene TRBV7-9 combines with J gene TRBJ1-1; D unresolved. Trimming stripped 2 bases from V and 6 bases from J, with 7 bases between. Germline V CDR1 and CDR2: SEHNR, FQNEAQ (reference sequence). This CDR3 is built from 12 residues. The full variable domain, with the rest looked up from reference TRBV7-9 and TRBJ1-1, is DTGVSQNPRHKITKRGQNVTFRCDPISEHNRLYWYRQTLGQGPEFLTYFQNEAQLEKSRLLSDRFSAERPKGSFSTLEIQRTEQGDSAMYLCASSLKDPEAFFGQGTRLTVV.

The CDR3 sequence: CASSQLGVGYTIYF. Here the CDR3 DNA reads TGTGCCAGCAGCCAACTCGGGGTCGGGTACACCATATATTTT. The rearrangement joins TRBV7-9 to TRBJ1-3; no firm D call. The CDR3 totals 14 residues. Trimming took off 5 bases at V and 8 bases at J, with 16 bases between the two ends. In germline, CDR1 is SEHNR, CDR2 FQNEAQ (reference sequence). Filled out from reference TRBV7-9 and TRBJ1-3, the complete variable domain reads DTGVSQNPRHKITKRGQNVTFRCDPISEHNRLYWYRQTLGQGPEFLTYFQNEAQLEKSRLLSDRFSAERPKGSFSTLEIQRTEQGDSAMYLCASSQLGVGYTIYFGEGSWLTVV.

This clonotype was recorded once. This chain links TRBV5-6 with TRBJ2-1, with 9 bases lining up with TRBD2. The germline gives CDR1 SGHDT, CDR2 YYEEEE. J lost 9 bases, V lost 4 bases, and 11 bases had no gene match. The CDR3 loop spans 15 amino acids. CDR3 nucleotides: TGTGCCAGCAGCCGATTTAGCGGGGGAGGTACTGAGCAGTTCTTC. Its protein is CASSRFSGGGTEQFF. The complete variable domain, with remaining parts taken from reference TRBV5-6 and TRBJ2-1, reads DAGVTQSPTHLIKTRGQQVTLRCSPKSGHDTVSWYQQALGQGPQFIFQYYEEEERQRGNFPDRFSGHQFPNYSSELNVNALLLGDSALYLCASSRFSGGGTEQFFGPGTRLTVL.

The chain employs TRBV28 and TRBJ1-2, with 7 bases that match TRBD1. CDR3 length: 15 amino acids. Losses at the gene ends were 5 bases for V and 7 bases for J; bases not matched to a gene: 13. CDR1 is MDHEN, CDR2 SYDVKM, per germline. CDR3 loop: CASSLLGQAWVGYTF. CDR3 coding DNA: TGTGCCAGCAGTCTTCTTGGACAGGCCTGGGTTGGCTACACCTTC.